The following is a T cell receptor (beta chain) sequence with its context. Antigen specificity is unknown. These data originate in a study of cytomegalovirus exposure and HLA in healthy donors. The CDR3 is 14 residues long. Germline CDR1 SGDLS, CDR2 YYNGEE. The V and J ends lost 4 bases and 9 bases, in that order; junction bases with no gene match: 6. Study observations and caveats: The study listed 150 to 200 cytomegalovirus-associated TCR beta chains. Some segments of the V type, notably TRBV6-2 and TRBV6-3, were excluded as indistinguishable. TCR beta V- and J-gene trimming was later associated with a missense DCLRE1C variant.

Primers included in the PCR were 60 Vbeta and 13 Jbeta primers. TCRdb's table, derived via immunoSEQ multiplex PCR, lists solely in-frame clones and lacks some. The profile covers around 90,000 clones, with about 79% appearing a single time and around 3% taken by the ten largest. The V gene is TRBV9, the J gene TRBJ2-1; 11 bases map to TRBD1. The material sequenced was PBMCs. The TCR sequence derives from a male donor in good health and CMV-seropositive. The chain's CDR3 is CASSYRDRGGEQFF. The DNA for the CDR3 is TGTGCCAGCAGCTACCGGGACAGGGGGGGTGAGCAGTTCTTC.